The entry below gives a single TCR beta chain sequence along with its context. The data stem from a study of blood T cell repertoires in COVID-19. Turning to the study itself: Collection of acute and convalescent COVID-19 samples took place in the United States, Italy and Spain. The analysed material was cDNA or gDNA that came from T cells, B-cell-depleted T cells, or PBMCs.

Those enrolled, adults aged roughly 18 to 89 years, came from roughly 23 US areas. TCRdb's copy holds only in-frame clones and misses some; the assay was immunoSEQ multiplex PCR. The sample comprises fewer than 250,000 clones, about 86% of which are singletons, and 20% to 25% rests with the top ten. The sample was PBMCs or T cells enriched from blood (not recorded which). This TCR was sampled from a middle-aged woman in a cohort exposed to, infected with or recovered from COVID-19 (not recorded which).

The CDR3 nucleotides read TGCGCCAGAAACGGGACAGGGTTTGATAGGCATCAGCCCCAGCATTTT. Protein product: CARNGTGFDRHQPQHF. The chain recombines TRBV23-1 with TRBJ1-5, with 9 bases that match TRBD1. TRBV23-1 is an ORF, and what it does is uncertain. The CDR3 is 16 residues long. Trimming cost V 9 bases and J 5 bases; bases outside gene matches: 14.